Following are 26 T cell receptor beta chains from one sample sequenced in a study of T-cell memory formation after mild COVID-19. One entry per CDR3 protein results from TCRdb running MiXCR on the 5' RACE reads. The sample has 170,000 or so distinct CDR3 sequences, roughly 28% seen once. Specimen: PBMCs or a T cell subset sorted from them (not recorded which). These receptors all stem from an adult woman who had mild COVID-19 (a few samples of this study predate the infection). Cell type and time point are not known.

The chain carries TRBV6-4 and TRBJ2-3; 7 nucleotides line up with TRBD2. Germline V gene data show CDR1 as MRHNA and CDR2 as SNTAGT. V trimming: 0 bases; J trimming: 2 bases; junction bases outside the gene matches: 5. The CDR3 has 16 amino acids. The CDR3 spells CASSDSPSGNTDTQYF. Written as DNA, the CDR3 is TGTGCCAGCAGTGACTCTCCAAGCGGGAACACAGATACGCAGTATTTT.

V gene TRBV7-6 combines with J gene TRBJ2-1; 8 nucleotides align to TRBD2. Germline CDR1 is SGHVS and CDR2 is FNYEAQ. The CDR3 loop spans 16 amino acids. After removal of 0 bases from V and 6 bases from J, the junction contained 7 bases not matched to a gene. CDR3 nucleotides: TGTGCCAGCAGCTTAGCCGGGGGGGGACGTGGCAATGAGCAGTTCTTC. This encodes CASSLAGGGRGNEQFF.

The sample holds many counts of this clonotype. The CDR3 protein is CASSPGALAGQETQYF. CDR3 sequence (DNA): TGTGCCAGCAGCCCAGGGGCACTAGCGGGGCAAGAGACCCAGTACTTC. V usage is TRBV7-2 and J usage is TRBJ2-5, with 10 bases aligning to TRBD2. The CDR3 has 16 amino acids. Germline CDR1 SGHTA, CDR2 FQGNSA. Trimming removed 5 bases from V and 2 bases from J; junction bases left unmatched: 8.

The table lists this clonotype with a few counts. The chain couples TRBV4-1 to TRBJ2-7, with D possibly being TRBD1 (6 bases). The CDR3 runs to 13 residues. CDR1 and CDR2 (germline): MGHRA, YSYEKL. V gave up 3 bases and J gave up 2 bases, with 8 bases separating them. The CDR3 sequence: CASSHEGAYEQYF. CDR3 DNA sequence: TGCGCCAGCAGCCACGAGGGGGCCTACGAGCAGTACTTC.

This clonotype was found many times. The rearrangement links TRBV4-2 to TRBJ2-1, with TRBD2 as a possible D gene (7 bases). CDR1 LGHNA and CDR2 YNFKEQ come from the germline V gene. The V and J ends lost 7 bases and 5 bases respectively, with 15 bases between them. This CDR3 region has 14 residues. Here the CDR3 reads CASTPRGAHNEQFF. The CDR3 coding sequence is TGTGCCAGCACCCCCCGGGGGGCTCACAATGAGCAGTTCTTC.

This sequence joins TRBV5-1 and TRBJ2-5; a weak D match, TRBD2 (5 bases). With 2 bases removed from V and 0 bases from J, the gap between germline ends came to 11 bases. The V gene's germline CDR1 is SGHRS and CDR2 YFSETQ. The CDR3 spans 15 residues. In DNA, the CDR3 is TGCGCCAGCAGCTTAAGGACGGGGAACCAAGAGACCCAGTACTTC. Translating gives CASSLRTGNQETQYF.

A few counts support this clonotype. Here the CDR3 reads CASSLGQEPYSNQPQHF. As DNA, the CDR3 is TGTGCCAGCAGCTTAGGACAGGAGCCTTATAGCAATCAGCCCCAGCATTTT. The chain is built from TRBV7-3 and TRBJ1-5, with 7 bases lining up with TRBD1. CDR1 is SGHTA and CDR2 is FQGTGA in the germline V gene. V lost 2 bases, J lost 0 bases, and 7 bases stayed unmatched. The CDR3 runs to 17 residues.

CDR3 nucleotides: TGTGCCAGCAGCGCAAGCGACTCCGGGACAGGGGGCTACGAGCAGTACTTC. Protein: CASSASDSGTGGYEQYF. The rearrangement joins TRBV7-8 to TRBJ2-7; 11 bases are a match to TRBD1. The CDR3 covers 17 residues. J gave up 3 bases and V 5 bases, and 12 bases lay outside the gene matches. The V gene's germline CDR1 is SGHVS and CDR2 FQNEAQ.

The chain recombines TRBV6-2 or TRBV6-3 with TRBJ1-5; D gene uncertain. The CDR3 runs to 11 residues. V was cut by 8 bases and J by 3 bases, with 5 bases left in between. Looked up from germline, CDR1 is MNHEY and CDR2 is SVGEGT. The CDR3 nucleotides are TGTGCCAGCGGAAACAATCAGCCCCAGCATTTT. Translation: CASGNNQPQHF.

This sequence joins TRBV9 and TRBJ2-2; D gene unclear. CDR3 size: 14 residues. V lost 0 bases and J 0 bases, leaving 3 bases between the germline ends. The germline gives CDR1 SGDLS, CDR2 YYNGEE. CDR3 coding DNA: TGTGCCAGCAGCGTAGGGGCGAACACCGGGGAGCTGTTTTTT. Its protein product is CASSVGANTGELFF.

This clonotype came up a few times. The chain uses TRBV7-2 and TRBJ2-5; TRBD2 aligns across 8 bases. The CDR3 has 14 residues. V lost 8 bases, J lost 2 bases, and 7 bases stayed unmatched. Germline V CDR1 and CDR2: SGHTA, FQGNSA. CDR3 coding DNA: TGTGCCAGCCTCGGGACTAGGCGACAAGAGACCCAGTACTTC. Translation gives CASLGTRRQETQYF.

The V gene is TRBV4-1, the J gene TRBJ2-5; tentatively, D is TRBD1 or TRBD2 (5 bases each). V lost 0 bases to trimming and J lost 2 bases, with 13 bases between them. The CDR3 length is 16 residues. Per germline, CDR1 MGHRA and CDR2 YSYEKL. The CDR3 protein is CASSQDEGSYQETQYF. For the CDR3, the DNA is TGCGCCAGCAGCCAAGATGAGGGGTCGTATCAAGAGACCCAGTACTTC.

CDR3 in amino acids: CATSSRREGYEQYF. The CDR3 region has the DNA TGTGCCACCAGTTCCCGCCGGGAAGGCTACGAGCAGTACTTC. The rearrangement uses TRBV24-1 and TRBJ2-7; weak D call: TRBD2 (5 bases). The CDR3 runs to 14 residues. Trimming left V 6 bases short and J 3 bases short, with 14 bases between. Germline lookup yields CDR1 KGHDR and CDR2 SFDVKD.

V and J are TRBV5-5 and TRBJ2-7; no reliable D call. CDR3 size: 17 residues. Trimming shortened V by 2 bases and J by 0 bases, and 18 bases separated the two germline ends. In germline, CDR1 is SGHKS, CDR2 YYEKEE (reference sequence). CDR3 in amino acids: CASSFFLGHGGSYEQYF. For the CDR3, the DNA is TGTGCCAGCAGCTTCTTTTTAGGTCACGGCGGCTCCTACGAGCAGTACTTC.

The gene calls are TRBV24-1 and TRBJ2-1; possibly TRBD2 for D (6 bases). The V and J ends lost 4 bases and 4 bases respectively, with 10 bases between them. Germline V lookup: CDR1 KGHDR, CDR2 SFDVKD. This CDR3 comprises 14 residues. CDR3 sequence reads: CATSDGSLYNEQFF. The CDR3 coding sequence is TGTGCCACCAGTGACGGGAGTTTATACAATGAGCAGTTCTTC.

This sequence joins TRBV3-1 and TRBJ2-1; the D gene is possibly TRBD1 (7 bases). Trimming removed 0 bases from V and 6 bases from J, with 12 bases in between. In germline, CDR1 is LGHDT, CDR2 YNNKEL (reference sequence). The CDR3 loop spans 15 amino acids. CDR3 DNA sequence: TGTGCCAGCAGCCAAGACAGGAGGGGGCCCAATGAGCAGTTCTTC. This translates into CASSQDRRGPNEQFF.

This clonotype was found many times. The genes are TRBV4-1 and TRBJ2-2, with 9 positions matching TRBD2. This CDR3 contains 17 residues. The V gene's germline CDR1 is MGHRA and CDR2 YSYEKL. V lost 1 base to trimming and J lost 4 bases; unmatched junction nucleotides: 7. CDR3 DNA: TGCGCCAGCAGCCAAGGGCGGCGGGAGGGCCTCACCGGGGAGCTGTTTTTT. Its protein product is CASSQGRREGLTGELFF.

This clonotype was observed a handful of times. The rearrangement uses TRBV5-1 and TRBJ2-7; D not certain. The CDR3 runs to 8 residues. V was clipped by 4 bases and J by 13 bases, with 6 bases between them. The germline V gene encodes CDR1 SGHRS and CDR2 YFSETQ. CDR3 region: CASSPYYF. The CDR3 coding sequence is TGCGCCAGCAGCCCATATTACTTC.

This clonotype was picked up a small number of times. CDR3 in DNA: TGCAGCGTTGAGGAGCTTAGCGGGAGTGGGGATACGCAGTATTTT. Residues: CSVEELSGSGDTQYF. This rearrangement joins TRBV29-1 to TRBJ2-3, with 9 bases lining up with TRBD2. CDR3 length equals 15 residues. V shed 3 bases, J shed 6 bases, and the junction held 10 bases outside the gene matches. Germline-derived CDR1 and CDR2 are SQVTM and ANQGSEA.

This rearrangement joins TRBV6-2 or TRBV6-3 to TRBJ2-1; tentative D call: TRBD2 (5 bases). CDR1 is MNHEY and CDR2 is SVGEGT in the germline V gene. The CDR3 totals 15 residues. Trimming pared 0 bases from V and 15 bases from J, leaving 21 bases between. The CDR3 loop reads CASSYSASNKPRPFF. The CDR3 bases are TGTGCCAGCAGTTACTCGGCTAGCAATAAACCCCGGCCGTTCTTC.

The gene calls are TRBV27 and TRBJ2-3; the match to TRBD2 covers 11 bases. Germline CDR1 MNHEY, CDR2 SMNVEV (reference sequence). This CDR3 has 17 residues. V lost 3 bases, J lost 4 bases, and 9 bases stayed unmatched. The CDR3 sequence: CASSLVASGGSADTQYF. CDR3 nucleotides: TGTGCCAGCAGTTTGGTGGCTAGCGGGGGGTCCGCAGATACGCAGTATTTT.

This clonotype was counted only a few times. The chain combines TRBV5-6 with TRBJ2-3; no reliable D call. V lost 0 bases and J lost 3, with 11 bases in between. This CDR3 is built from 15 residues. Germline V gene lookup returns CDR1 SGHDT and CDR2 YYEEEE. The CDR3 region is CASSLGRPRTDTQYF. The CDR3 DNA reads TGTGCCAGCAGCTTGGGGAGACCAAGGACAGATACGCAGTATTTT.

The sample holds a few counts of this clonotype. The chain links TRBV7-6 to TRBJ1-1; tentatively, D is TRBD1 (5 bases). Germline CDR1 SGHVS, CDR2 FNYEAQ. The CDR3 spans 13 residues. V lost 4 bases and J 11 bases, leaving 17 bases between the germline ends. The CDR3 spells CASSSYRGKGAFF. CDR3 nucleotides: TGTGCCAGCAGCTCTTATCGGGGCAAGGGGGCTTTCTTT.

This sequence joins TRBV5-6 and TRBJ2-1, with TRBD1 matching over 7 bases. Unmatched junction bases numbered 6, after V lost 3 bases and J lost 15 bases. This CDR3 has 11 amino acids. Germline assignment: CDR1 SGHDT and CDR2 YYEEEE. CDR3 amino acids: CASSSPGQRFF. The CDR3 DNA is TGTGCCAGCAGCTCACCGGGACAGCGGTTCTTC.

This clonotype was detected a few times. Here the CDR3 reads CASSQDGGSGREDEQFF. CDR3 DNA sequence: TGTGCCAGCAGCCAAGACGGTGGTAGCGGGAGGGAGGACGAGCAGTTCTTC. V usage is TRBV14 and J usage is TRBJ2-1; 11 nucleotides line up with TRBD2. V shed 0 bases and J 10 bases; nucleotides not matched to a gene: 11. This CDR3 comprises 17 residues. The germline V gene has CDR1 SGHDN and CDR2 FVKESK.

This clonotype was observed a few times. The chain couples TRBV10-3 to TRBJ1-1; 9 nucleotides match TRBD1. The V segment lost 6 bases and the J segment 0 bases; nucleotides outside the gene matches: 2. In germline, CDR1 is ENHRY, CDR2 SYGVKD. This CDR3 has 14 amino acids. CDR3 coding DNA: TGTGCCATCAGCGGACAGGGGCTGAACACTGAAGCTTTCTTT. Translated: CAISGQGLNTEAFF.